This TCR beta chain was sequenced during a study of T cells in Graves' hyperthyroidism and ophthalmopathy. Amplified regions were TCR beta CDR3 sequences from RNA transcripts. With the HTBI primer set, the TCR CDR3 went through a first round of RT-PCR. TCRdb reprocessed the multiplex PCR reads with MiXCR, giving one entry per CDR3 protein. The sample holds approximately 600,000 distinct CDR3 sequences, around 21% seen once. V lost 1 base and J lost 0, with 4 bases in between. The CDR3 runs 15 residues. Germline CDR1 is LNHDA and CDR2 is SQIVND (reference sequence). This TCR derives from a young man with Graves' ophthalmopathy. The chain carries TRBV19 and TRBJ2-6; D ambiguous. Sequencing used blood. The CDR3 region is CASSIVNSGANVLTF. In DNA, the CDR3 is TGTGCCAGTAGTATAGTCAACTCTGGGGCCAACGTCCTGACTTTC.